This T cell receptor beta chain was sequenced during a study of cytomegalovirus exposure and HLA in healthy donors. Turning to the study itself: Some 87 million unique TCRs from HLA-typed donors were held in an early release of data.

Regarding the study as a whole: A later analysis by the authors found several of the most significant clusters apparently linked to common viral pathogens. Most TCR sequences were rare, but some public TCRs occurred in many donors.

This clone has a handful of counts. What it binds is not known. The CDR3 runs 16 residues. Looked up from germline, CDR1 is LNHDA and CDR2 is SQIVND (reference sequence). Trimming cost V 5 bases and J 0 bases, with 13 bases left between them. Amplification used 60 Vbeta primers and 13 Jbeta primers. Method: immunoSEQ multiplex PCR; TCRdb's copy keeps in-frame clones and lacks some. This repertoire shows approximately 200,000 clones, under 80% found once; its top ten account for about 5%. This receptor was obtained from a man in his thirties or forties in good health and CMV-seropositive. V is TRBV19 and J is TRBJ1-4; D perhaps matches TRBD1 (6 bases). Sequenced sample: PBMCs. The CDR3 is CASSYGTQSTNEKLFF. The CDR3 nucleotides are TGTGCCAGTAGTTATGGGACACAATCAACTAATGAAAAACTGTTTTTT.